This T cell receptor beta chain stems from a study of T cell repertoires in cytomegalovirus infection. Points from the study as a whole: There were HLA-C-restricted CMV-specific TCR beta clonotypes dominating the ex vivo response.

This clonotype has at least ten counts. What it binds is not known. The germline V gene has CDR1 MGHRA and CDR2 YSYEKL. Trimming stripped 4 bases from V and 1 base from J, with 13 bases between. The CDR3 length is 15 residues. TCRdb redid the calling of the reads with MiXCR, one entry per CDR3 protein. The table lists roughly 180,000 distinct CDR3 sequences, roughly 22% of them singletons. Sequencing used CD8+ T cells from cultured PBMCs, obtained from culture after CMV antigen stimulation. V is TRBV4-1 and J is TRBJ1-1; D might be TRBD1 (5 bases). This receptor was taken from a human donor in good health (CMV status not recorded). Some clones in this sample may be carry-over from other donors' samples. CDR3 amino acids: CASSPPGTANTEAFF. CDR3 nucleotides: TGCGCCAGCAGCCCCCCAGGGACCGCGAACACTGAAGCTTTCTTT.